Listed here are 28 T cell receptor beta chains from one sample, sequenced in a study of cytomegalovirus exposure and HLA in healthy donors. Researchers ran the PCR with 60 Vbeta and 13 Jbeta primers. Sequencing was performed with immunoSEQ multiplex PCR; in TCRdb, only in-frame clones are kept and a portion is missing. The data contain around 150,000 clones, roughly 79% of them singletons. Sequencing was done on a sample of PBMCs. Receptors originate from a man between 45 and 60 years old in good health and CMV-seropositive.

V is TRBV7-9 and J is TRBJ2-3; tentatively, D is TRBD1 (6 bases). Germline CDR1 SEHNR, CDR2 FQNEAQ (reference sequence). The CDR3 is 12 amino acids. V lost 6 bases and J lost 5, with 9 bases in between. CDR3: CASRQGKDTQYF. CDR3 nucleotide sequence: TGTGCCAGCAGGCAGGGGAAAGATACGCAGTATTTT.

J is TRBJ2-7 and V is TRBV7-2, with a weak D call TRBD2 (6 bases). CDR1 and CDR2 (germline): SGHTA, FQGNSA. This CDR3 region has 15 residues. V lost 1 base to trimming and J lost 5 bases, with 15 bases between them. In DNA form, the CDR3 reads TGTGCCAGCAGCTTAGTAAACGGCGGGGCCCACGAGCAGTACTTC. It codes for CASSLVNGGAHEQYF.

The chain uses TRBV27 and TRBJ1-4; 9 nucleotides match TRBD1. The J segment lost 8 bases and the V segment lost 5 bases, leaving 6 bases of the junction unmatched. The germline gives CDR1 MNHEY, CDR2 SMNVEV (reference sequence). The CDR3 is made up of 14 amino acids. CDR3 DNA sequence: TGTGCCAGCAGTGTACAGGGGGCATGGGAAAAACTGTTTTTT. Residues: CASSVQGAWEKLFF.

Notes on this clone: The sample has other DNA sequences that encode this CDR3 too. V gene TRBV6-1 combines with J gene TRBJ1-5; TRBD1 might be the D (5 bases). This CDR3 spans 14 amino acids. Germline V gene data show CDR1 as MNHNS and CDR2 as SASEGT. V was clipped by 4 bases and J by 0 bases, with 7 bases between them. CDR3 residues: CASSGQGSNQPQHF. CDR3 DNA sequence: TGTGCCAGCAGTGGTCAGGGTAGCAATCAGCCCCAGCATTTT.

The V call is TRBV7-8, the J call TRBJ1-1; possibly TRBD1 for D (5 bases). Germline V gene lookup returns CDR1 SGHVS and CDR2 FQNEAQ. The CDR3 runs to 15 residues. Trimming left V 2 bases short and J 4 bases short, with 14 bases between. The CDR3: CASSLRKGIGTEAFF. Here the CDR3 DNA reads TGTGCCAGCAGCTTAAGGAAGGGGATCGGCACTGAAGCTTTCTTT. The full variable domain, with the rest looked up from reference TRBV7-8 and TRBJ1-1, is GAGVSQSPRYKVAKRGQDVALRCDPISGHVSLFWYQQALGQGPEFLTYFQNEAQLDKSGLPSDRFFAERPEGSVSTLKIQRTQQEDSAVYLCASSLRKGIGTEAFFGQGTRLTVV.

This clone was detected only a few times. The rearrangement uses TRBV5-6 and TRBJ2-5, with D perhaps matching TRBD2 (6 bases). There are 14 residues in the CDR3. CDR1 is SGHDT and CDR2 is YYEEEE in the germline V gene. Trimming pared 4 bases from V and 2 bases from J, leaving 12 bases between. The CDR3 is CASSVDGGQETQYF. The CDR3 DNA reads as TGTGCCAGCAGCGTAGACGGGGGTCAAGAGACCCAGTACTTC.

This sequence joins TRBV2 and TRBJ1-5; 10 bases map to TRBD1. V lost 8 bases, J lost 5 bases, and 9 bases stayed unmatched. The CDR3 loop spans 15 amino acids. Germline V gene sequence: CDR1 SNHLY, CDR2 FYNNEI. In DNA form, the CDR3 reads TGTGCCAGCCAACAAGCCGGGACAGGGGATCAGCCCCAGCATTTT. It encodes CASQQAGTGDQPQHF. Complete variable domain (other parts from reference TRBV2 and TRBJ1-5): EPEVTQTPSHQVTQMGQEVILRCVPISNHLYFYWYRQILGQKVEFLVSFYNNEISEKSEIFDDQFSVERPDGSNFTLKIRSTKLEDSAMYFCASQQAGTGDQPQHFGDGTRLSIL.

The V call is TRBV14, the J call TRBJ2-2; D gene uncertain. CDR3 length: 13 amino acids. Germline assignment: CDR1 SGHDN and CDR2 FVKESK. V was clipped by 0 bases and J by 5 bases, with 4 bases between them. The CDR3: CASSQDYTGELFF. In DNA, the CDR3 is TGTGCCAGCAGCCAAGATTATACCGGGGAGCTGTTTTTT.

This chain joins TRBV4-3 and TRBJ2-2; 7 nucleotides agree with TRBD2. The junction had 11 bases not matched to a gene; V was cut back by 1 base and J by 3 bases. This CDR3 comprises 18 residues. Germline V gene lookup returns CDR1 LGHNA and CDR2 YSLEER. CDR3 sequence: CASSQAAGRGRYTGELFF. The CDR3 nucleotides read TGCGCCAGCAGCCAAGCGGCGGGGCGGGGGAGATACACCGGGGAGCTGTTTTTT.

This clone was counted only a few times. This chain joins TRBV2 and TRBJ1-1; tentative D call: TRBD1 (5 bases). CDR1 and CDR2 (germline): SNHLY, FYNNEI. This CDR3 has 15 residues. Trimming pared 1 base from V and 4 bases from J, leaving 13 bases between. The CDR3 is CASSEGQGLVTEAFF. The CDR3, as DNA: TGTGCCAGCAGTGAAGGGCAGGGATTGGTCACTGAAGCTTTCTTT.

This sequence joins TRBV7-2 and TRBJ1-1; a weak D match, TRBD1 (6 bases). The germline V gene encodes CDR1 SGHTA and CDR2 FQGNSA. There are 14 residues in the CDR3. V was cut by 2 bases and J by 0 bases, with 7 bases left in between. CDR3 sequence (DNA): TGTGCCAGCAGCTTATACAGGGTGAACACTGAAGCTTTCTTT. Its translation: CASSLYRVNTEAFF.

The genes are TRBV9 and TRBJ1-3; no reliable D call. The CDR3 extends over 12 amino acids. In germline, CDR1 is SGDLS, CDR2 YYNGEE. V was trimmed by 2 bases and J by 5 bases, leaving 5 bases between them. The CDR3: CASSVNRNTIYF. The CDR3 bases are TGTGCCAGCAGCGTTAACAGAAACACCATATATTTT.

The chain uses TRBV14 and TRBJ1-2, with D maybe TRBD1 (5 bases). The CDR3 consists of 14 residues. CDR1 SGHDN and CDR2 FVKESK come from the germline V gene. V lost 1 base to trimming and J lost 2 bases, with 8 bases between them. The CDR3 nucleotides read TGTGCCAGCAGCCAAGTAGGGGTCAACTATGGCTACACCTTC. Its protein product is CASSQVGVNYGYTF.

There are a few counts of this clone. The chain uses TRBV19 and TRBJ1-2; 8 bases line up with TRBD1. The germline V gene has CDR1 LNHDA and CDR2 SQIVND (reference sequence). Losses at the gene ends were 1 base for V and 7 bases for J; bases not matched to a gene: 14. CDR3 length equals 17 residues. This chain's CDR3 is CASSIARGPNTMSGYTF. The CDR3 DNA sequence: TGTGCCAGTAGTATAGCCAGGGGGCCGAATACTATGTCTGGCTACACCTTC. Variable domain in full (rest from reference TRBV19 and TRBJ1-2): DGGITQSPKYLFRKEGQNVTLSCEQNLNHDAMYWYRQDPGQGLRLIYYSQIVNDFQKGDIAEGYSVSREKKESFPLTVTSAQKNPTAFYLCASSIARGPNTMSGYTFGSGTRLTVV.

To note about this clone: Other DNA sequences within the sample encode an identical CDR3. Here the CDR3 reads CASSAGTSGYTF. CDR3 DNA: TGTGCCAGCAGCGCAGGGACATCGGGCTACACCTTC. The genes are TRBV9 and TRBJ1-2; D perhaps matches TRBD1 (6 bases). Per the germline V gene, CDR1 is SGDLS and CDR2 is YYNGEE. This CDR3 is built from 12 residues. V was cut by 3 bases and J by 8 bases, with 11 bases left in between.

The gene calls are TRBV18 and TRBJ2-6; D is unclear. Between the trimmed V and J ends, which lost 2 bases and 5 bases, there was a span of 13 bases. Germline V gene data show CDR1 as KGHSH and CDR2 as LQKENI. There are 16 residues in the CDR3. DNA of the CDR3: TGTGCCAGCTCACCAGACGACTCCAGTAGGGCCAACGTCCTGACTTTC. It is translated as CASSPDDSSRANVLTF.

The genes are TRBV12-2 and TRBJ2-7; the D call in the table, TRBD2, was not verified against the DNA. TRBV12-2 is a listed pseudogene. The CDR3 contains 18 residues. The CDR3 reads CASRPQRRDGLSSYEQYF. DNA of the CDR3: TGTGCAAGTCGCCCTCAGAGGCGGGACGGCTTAAGCTCCTACGAGCAGTACTTC.

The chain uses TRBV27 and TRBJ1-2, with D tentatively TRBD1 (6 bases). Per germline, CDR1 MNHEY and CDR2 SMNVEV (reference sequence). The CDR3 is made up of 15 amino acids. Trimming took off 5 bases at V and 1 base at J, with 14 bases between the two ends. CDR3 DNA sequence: TGTGCCAGCAGTCCACAGGGAAATGATAACTATGGCTACACCTTC. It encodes CASSPQGNDNYGYTF.

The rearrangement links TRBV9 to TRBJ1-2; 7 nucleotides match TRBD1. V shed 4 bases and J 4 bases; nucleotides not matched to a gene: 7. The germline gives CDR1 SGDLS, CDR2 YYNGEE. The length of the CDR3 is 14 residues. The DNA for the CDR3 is TGTGCCAGCAGCCTAGGGACAGCTCTCTATGGCTACACCTTC. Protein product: CASSLGTALYGYTF.

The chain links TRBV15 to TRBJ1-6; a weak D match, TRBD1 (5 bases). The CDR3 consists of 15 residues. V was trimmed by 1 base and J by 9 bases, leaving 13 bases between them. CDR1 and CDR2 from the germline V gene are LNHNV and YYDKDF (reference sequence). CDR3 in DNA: TGTGCCACCAGCAGAGCCGGACACGTCGGTTCACCCCTCCACTTT. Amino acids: CATSRAGHVGSPLHF.

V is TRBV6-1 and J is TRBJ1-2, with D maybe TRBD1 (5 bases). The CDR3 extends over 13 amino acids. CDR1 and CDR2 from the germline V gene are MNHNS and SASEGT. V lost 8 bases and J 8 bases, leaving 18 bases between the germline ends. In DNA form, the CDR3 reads TGTGCCAGCGCCCCGGGGGGTGAGGGGGGCTACACCTTC. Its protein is CASAPGGEGGYTF.

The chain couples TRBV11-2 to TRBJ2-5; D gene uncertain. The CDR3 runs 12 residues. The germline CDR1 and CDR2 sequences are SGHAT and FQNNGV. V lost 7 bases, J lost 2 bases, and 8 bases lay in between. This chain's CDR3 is CASNHRQETQYF. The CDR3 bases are TGTGCCAGCAACCACAGACAAGAGACCCAGTACTTC.

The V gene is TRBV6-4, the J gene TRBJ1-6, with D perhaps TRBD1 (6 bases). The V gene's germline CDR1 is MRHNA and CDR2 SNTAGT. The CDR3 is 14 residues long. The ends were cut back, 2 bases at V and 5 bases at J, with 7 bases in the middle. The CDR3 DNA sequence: TGTGCCAGCAGTGACAGGGGGAATAATTCACCCCTCCACTTT. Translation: CASSDRGNNSPLHF.

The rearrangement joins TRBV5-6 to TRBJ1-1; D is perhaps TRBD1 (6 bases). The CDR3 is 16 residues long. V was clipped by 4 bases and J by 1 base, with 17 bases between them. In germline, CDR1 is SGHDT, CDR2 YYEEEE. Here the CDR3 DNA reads TGTGCCAGCAGCCGAACGACAGGAGCCAAGAACACTGAAGCTTTCTTT. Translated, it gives CASSRTTGAKNTEAFF.

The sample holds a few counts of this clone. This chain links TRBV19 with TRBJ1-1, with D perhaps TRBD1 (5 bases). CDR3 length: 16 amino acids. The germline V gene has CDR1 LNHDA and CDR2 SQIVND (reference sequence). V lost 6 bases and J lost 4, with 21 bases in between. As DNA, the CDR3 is TGTGCCAGTAGGGCGGTAGATGGGGCTTGGGGCACTGAAGCTTTCTTT. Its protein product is CASRAVDGAWGTEAFF.

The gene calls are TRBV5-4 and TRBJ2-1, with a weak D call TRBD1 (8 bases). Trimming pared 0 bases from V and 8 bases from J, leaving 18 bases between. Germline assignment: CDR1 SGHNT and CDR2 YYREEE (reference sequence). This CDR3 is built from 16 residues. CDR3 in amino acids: CASSLGGVTGGDEQFF. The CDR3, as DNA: TGTGCCAGCAGCTTGGGAGGCGTAACAGGGGGGGATGAGCAGTTCTTC.

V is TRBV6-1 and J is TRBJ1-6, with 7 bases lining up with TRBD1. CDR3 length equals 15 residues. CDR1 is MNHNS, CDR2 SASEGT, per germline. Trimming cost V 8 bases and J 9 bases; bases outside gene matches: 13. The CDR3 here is CASGGQTISGSPLHF. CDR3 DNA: TGTGCCAGCGGGGGACAGACCATTTCTGGTTCACCCCTCCACTTT.

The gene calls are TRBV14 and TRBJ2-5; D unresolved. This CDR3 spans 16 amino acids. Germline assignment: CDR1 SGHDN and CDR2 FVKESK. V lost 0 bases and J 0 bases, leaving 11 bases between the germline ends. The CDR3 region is CASSQELRRNQETQYF. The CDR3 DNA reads TGTGCCAGCAGCCAAGAACTACGACGGAACCAAGAGACCCAGTACTTC.